The clone carrying this T cell receptor beta chain was seen more than once but under ten times. Its antigen is not known. The repertoire was sequenced with immunoSEQ multiplex PCR; TCRdb's copy has only in-frame clones and lacks some. The table shows around 80,000 clones, with approximately 83% occurring only once. This specimen comes from a study of T cell responses to AZD1222 COVID-19 vaccine. V dropped 4 bases and J dropped 4; count of bases not matched to a gene: 3. The CDR3 runs to 14 residues. Germline V gives CDR1 LNHDA, CDR2 SQIVND (reference sequence). Study-wide findings and caveats: Spike-specific TCR depth and breadth grew after two AZD1222 doses. Clonal diversity was possibly underestimated, and the donors were mostly white British, with more females.

The clonotype was recovered from an adult who received the AZD1222 COVID-19 vaccine. The V call is TRBV19, the J call TRBJ2-5; 10 bases fit TRBD1. Material: peripheral blood, obtained 28 days after the second AZD1222 dose. CDR3 bases: TGTGCCAGTAGTACCCGGACAGGGGGAGAGACCCAGTACTTC. Its translation is CASSTRTGGETQYF.